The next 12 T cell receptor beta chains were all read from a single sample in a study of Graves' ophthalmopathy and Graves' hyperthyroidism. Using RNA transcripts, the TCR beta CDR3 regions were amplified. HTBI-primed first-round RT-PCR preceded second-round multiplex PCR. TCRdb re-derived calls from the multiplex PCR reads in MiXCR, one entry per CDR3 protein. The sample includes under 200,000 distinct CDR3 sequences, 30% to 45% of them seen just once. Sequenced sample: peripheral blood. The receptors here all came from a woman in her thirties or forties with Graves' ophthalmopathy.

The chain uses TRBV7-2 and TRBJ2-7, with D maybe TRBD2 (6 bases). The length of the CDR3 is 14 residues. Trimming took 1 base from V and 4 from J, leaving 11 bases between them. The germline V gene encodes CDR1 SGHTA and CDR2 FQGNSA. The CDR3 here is CASSLVGGGYEQYF. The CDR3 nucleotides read TGTGCCAGCAGCTTAGTCGGTGGAGGGTACGAGCAGTACTTC. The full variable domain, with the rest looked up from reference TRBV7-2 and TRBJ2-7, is GAGVSQSPSNKVTEKGKDVELRCDPISGHTALYWYRQSLGQGLEFLIYFQGNSAPDKSGLPSDRFSAERTGGSVSTLTIQRTQQEDSAVYLCASSLVGGGYEQYFGPGTRLTVT.

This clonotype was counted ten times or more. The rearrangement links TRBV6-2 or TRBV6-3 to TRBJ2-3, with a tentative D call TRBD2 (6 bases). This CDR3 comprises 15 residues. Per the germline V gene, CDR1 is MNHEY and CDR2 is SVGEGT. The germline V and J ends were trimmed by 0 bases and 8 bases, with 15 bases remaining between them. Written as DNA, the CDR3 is TGTGCCAGCAGTTACTCTAGCGGTCTGGCGGCTACGCAGTATTTT. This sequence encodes CASSYSSGLAATQYF.

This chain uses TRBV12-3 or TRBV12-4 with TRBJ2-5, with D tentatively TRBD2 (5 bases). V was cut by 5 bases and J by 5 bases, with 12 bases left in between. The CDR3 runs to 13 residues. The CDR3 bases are TGTGCCAGCAGTGGAAGCGGTTTGGAGACCCAGTACTTC. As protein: CASSGSGLETQYF.

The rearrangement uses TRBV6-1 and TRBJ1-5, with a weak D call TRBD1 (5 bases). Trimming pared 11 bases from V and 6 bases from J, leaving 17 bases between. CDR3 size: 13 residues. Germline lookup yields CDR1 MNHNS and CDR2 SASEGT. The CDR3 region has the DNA TGTGCCGACTACTCAGGGCTCGGTCAGCCCCAGCATTTT. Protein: CADYSGLGQPQHF.

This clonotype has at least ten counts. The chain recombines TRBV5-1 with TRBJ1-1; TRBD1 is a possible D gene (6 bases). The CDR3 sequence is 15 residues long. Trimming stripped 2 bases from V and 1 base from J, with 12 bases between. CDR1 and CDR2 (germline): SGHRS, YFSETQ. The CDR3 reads CASSFGGGGNTEAFF. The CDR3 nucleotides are TGCGCCAGCAGCTTTGGCGGGGGCGGGAACACTGAAGCTTTCTTT. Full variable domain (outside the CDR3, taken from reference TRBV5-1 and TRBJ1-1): KAGVTQTPRYLIKTRGQQVTLSCSPISGHRSVSWYQQTPGQGLQFLFEYFSETQRNKGNFPGRFSGRQFSNSRSEMNVSTLELGDSALYLCASSFGGGGNTEAFFGQGTRLTVV.

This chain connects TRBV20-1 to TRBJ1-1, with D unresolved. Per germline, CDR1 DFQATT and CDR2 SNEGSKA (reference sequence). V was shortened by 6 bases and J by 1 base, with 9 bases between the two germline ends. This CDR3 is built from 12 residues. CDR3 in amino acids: CSAPTENTEAFF. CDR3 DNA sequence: TGCAGTGCGCCAACAGAGAACACTGAAGCTTTCTTT.

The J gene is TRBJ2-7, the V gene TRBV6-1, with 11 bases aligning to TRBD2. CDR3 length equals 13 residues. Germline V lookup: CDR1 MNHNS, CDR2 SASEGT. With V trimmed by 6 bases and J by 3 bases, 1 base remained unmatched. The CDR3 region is CASRGTSGYEQYF. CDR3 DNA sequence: TGTGCCAGCAGAGGGACTAGCGGCTACGAGCAGTACTTC.

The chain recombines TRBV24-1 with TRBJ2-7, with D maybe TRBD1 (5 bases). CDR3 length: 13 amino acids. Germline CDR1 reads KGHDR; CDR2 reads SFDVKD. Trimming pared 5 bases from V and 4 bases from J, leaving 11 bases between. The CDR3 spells CATSAAGSYEQYF. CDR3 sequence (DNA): TGTGCCACCAGTGCGGCAGGGTCTTACGAGCAGTACTTC.

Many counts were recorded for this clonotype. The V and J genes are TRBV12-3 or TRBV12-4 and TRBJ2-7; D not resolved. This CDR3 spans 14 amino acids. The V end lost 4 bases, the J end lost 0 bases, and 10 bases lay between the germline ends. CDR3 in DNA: TGTGCCAGCAGTTGGGGATTGAGCTCCTACGAGCAGTACTTC. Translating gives CASSWGLSSYEQYF.

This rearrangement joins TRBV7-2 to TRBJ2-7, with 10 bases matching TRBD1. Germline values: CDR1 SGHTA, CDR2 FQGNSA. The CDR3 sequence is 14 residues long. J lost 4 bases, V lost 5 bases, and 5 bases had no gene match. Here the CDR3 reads CASSRRQGAYEQYF. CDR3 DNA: TGTGCCAGCAGCCGCAGACAGGGGGCTTACGAGCAGTACTTC.

CDR3 coding DNA: TGTGCCAGCAGCGGGACAGGGGGATACGGCTACACCTTC. As protein: CASSGTGGYGYTF. The chain links TRBV12-3 or TRBV12-4 to TRBJ1-2; TRBD1 matches at 11 bases. The CDR3 consists of 13 residues. V trimming: 6 bases; J trimming: 8 bases; junction bases outside the gene matches: 5.

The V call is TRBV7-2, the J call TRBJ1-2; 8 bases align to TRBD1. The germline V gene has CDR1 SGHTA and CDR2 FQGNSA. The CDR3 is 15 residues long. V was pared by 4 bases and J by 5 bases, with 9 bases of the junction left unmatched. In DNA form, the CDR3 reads TGTGCCAGCAGCTCCAGGACAGGGACCATGTATGGCTACACCTTC. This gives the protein CASSSRTGTMYGYTF.